This T cell receptor (beta chain) was retrieved from a study of T cells in Graves' hyperthyroidism and ophthalmopathy. The CDR3 is made up of 13 amino acids. Germline CDR1 is SNHLY and CDR2 is FYNNEI. With 3 bases removed from V and 3 bases from J, the gap between germline ends came to 8 bases. The authors obtained PBMCs from 10 ml of fresh peripheral blood. This clonotype was detected ten times or more. The CDR3 regions of TCR beta were amplified from RNA transcripts. TCR CDR3 underwent first-round RT-PCR with the HTBI primer set. TCRdb redid the calling of the multiplex PCR reads with MiXCR, one entry per CDR3 protein. Of fewer than 650,000 distinct CDR3 sequences in the sample, 14% were seen once.

The source is a woman aged 30 to 39 with Graves' hyperthyroidism that later progressed to Graves' ophthalmopathy. The chain joins TRBV2 to TRBJ2-5; D uncertain. The sequenced sample consisted of blood. Written as DNA, the CDR3 is TGTGCCAGCAGTGAGTCGGCAGAAGAGACCCAGTACTTC. This codes for CASSESAEETQYF.